The T cell receptor beta chain described here comes from a study of blood T cell repertoires in COVID-19. Whole-study context: Sources were T cells, B-cell-depleted T cells, or PBMCs; the material itself was cDNA or gDNA.

As originally analysed: Scientists estimated how many nucleated cells there were by amplifying reference gene primers. Method: immunoSEQ multiplex PCR; TCRdb's copy keeps in-frame clones and lacks some. Clone size and V and J calls were adopted from that table, with D and trimming inferred from the DNA. The sample carries 120,000 or so clones, roughly nine tenths recorded once. Seattle's cohort entered during active infection and was followed longitudinally. Per germline, CDR1 SGHRS and CDR2 YFSETQ. The CDR3 loop spans 15 amino acids. With V trimmed by 2 bases and J by 4 bases, 8 bases remained unmatched. This clone appeared a single time.

The V and J genes are TRBV5-1 and TRBJ1-1; 7 bases agree with TRBD1. The sample comprised peripheral blood. This sequence was found in a man in his sixties with COVID-19, enrolled during active disease. The CDR3: CASSFTTGMTTEAFF. CDR3 coding DNA: TGCGCCAGCAGCTTTACGACAGGGATGACCACTGAAGCTTTCTTT.